This T cell receptor (beta chain) comes out of a study of cytomegalovirus exposure and HLA in healthy donors. Overall study results and limits: Rare TCR sequences dominated, though some public TCRs recurred in many donors.

The donors formed part of the roughly 120-subject validation cohort, distinct from the approximately 630-subject first cohort. TCRdb's copy holds only in-frame clones and misses some; the assay was immunoSEQ multiplex PCR. The sample yields 100,000 to 150,000 clones, 94% seen once. The CDR3 length is 17 residues. Trimming cost V 2 bases and J 7 bases, with 21 bases left between them. Germline V gene lookup returns CDR1 MGHRA and CDR2 YSYEKL. Remarks on this clone: Its antigen remains unknown.

This clonotype was sampled from a woman aged 18-29 years in good health and CMV-seronegative. Sequencing used PBMCs. This chain joins TRBV4-1 and TRBJ2-1; tentative D call: TRBD1 (7 bases). The CDR3 DNA reads TGCGCCAGCAGCCAAATCAGGGGGGCCTTATTTGAAAATGAGCAGTTCTTC. This gives the protein CASSQIRGALFENEQFF.